This passage covers 5 T cell receptor beta chains from one sample sequenced in a study of shared clonotypes between healthy human individuals. CD45RO negativity and positive selection for CCR7 defined naive CD8 cells, a population that excluded terminally differentiated effector memory CD45RA+ cells. Repertoires were generated with immunoSEQ multiplex PCR, while TCRdb's copy carries only in-frame clones and drops some. The sample contains roughly 770,000 clones, roughly 96% of which appear only once. The sequencing sample was made of naive CD8+ T cells sorted from blood. The receptors derive from a man younger than 45 in good health.

The rearrangement uses TRBV6-6 and TRBJ2-5; the D gene is possibly TRBD2 (6 bases). The germline V gene encodes CDR1 MNHNY and CDR2 SVGAGI (reference sequence). The CDR3 is 14 residues long. Trimming removed 8 bases at V and 5 bases at J, with 18 bases between. CDR3 region: CASGRIPIRETQYF. CDR3 bases: TGTGCCAGCGGGAGGATCCCAATACGGGAGACCCAGTACTTC.

For this clone: Within the sample, other DNA sequences also encode this same CDR3. The chain links TRBV28 to TRBJ2-7; no firm D call. The germline V gene encodes CDR1 MDHEN and CDR2 SYDVKM. The CDR3 runs 11 residues. The ends were cut back, 4 bases at V and 0 bases at J, with 1 base in the middle. The CDR3 sequence is CASSSSYEQYF. CDR3 bases: TGTGCCAGCAGTTCCTCCTACGAGCAGTACTTC.

This clone is a singleton in its sample. The chain recombines TRBV18 with TRBJ2-3; 7 positions agree with TRBD2. J was trimmed by 1 base and V by 1 base; bases with no gene match: 2. There are 15 residues in the CDR3. Germline values: CDR1 KGHSH, CDR2 LQKENI. In DNA form, the CDR3 reads TGTGCCAGCTCACCACAGGGAGGGGGCACAGATACGCAGTATTTT. This encodes CASSPQGGGTDTQYF.

The chain carries TRBV5-1 and TRBJ2-7; 7 bases line up with TRBD2. Germline V lookup: CDR1 SGHRS, CDR2 YFSETQ. With V trimmed by 4 bases and J by 3 bases, 10 bases remained unmatched. The CDR3 is made up of 15 amino acids. The CDR3 loop is CASSPGPSGYYEQYF. Here the CDR3 DNA reads TGCGCCAGCAGCCCAGGTCCTAGCGGATACTACGAGCAGTACTTC.

The J gene is TRBJ2-1, the V gene TRBV11-2, with 7 bases identical to TRBD2. From germline, CDR1 is SGHAT and CDR2 FQNNGV. The V segment lost 2 bases and the J segment 5 bases; nucleotides outside the gene matches: 9. The CDR3 runs 16 residues. Written as DNA, the CDR3 is TGTGCCAGCAGCTTATGGAGGCGGGAGAATAACAATGAGCAGTTCTTC. Translation gives CASSLWRRENNNEQFF.